The rows below give T cell receptor beta chains drawn from one sample of a study of cytomegalovirus exposure and HLA in healthy donors. Clones were read by immunoSEQ multiplex PCR, and TCRdb kept only the in-frame ones, dropping some. Counted here are 140,000 or so clones, 65% to 90% occurring once; the ten biggest clones make up over 0.95%. Material for sequencing was PBMCs. These receptors were obtained from a female donor in good health and CMV-seronegative. CDR3s include the opening cysteine and the closing phenylalanine or tryptophan. The D gene is left open where the match is weak. The listing skips clone size in some rows; elsewhere it reads once, few, many or a size class.

v_gene	len	d_gene	abundance	j_gene	CDR3aa	CDR3nt
TRBV29-1	16	-	-	TRBJ2-1	CSGLRLRAYSRNEQFF	TGCAGCGGATTGAGGTTGCGGGCGTACTCTCGTAATGAGCAGTTCTTC
TRBV19	12	-	-	TRBJ1-4	CASSISREKLFF	TGTGCCAGTAGTATATCCCGTGAAAAACTGTTTTTT
TRBV5-8	18	-	-	TRBJ1-1	CASSLSSGERFLNTEAFF	TGTGCCAGCAGCTTGTCTTCAGGGGAACGTTTTCTGAACACTGAAGCTTTCTTT
TRBV10-2	15	TRBD1	-	TRBJ1-5	CASSRQGGGNQPQHF	TGCGCCAGCAGCCGACAGGGAGGAGGCAATCAGCCCCAGCATTTT
TRBV7-8	15	TRBD1	-	TRBJ1-5	CASSYGTGENQPQHF	TGTGCCAGCAGCTATGGGACAGGGGAAAATCAGCCCCAGCATTTT
TRBV27	14	-	-	TRBJ2-1	CASSLTRGYNEQFF	TGTGCCAGCAGCCTCACCCGGGGATACAATGAGCAGTTCTTC
TRBV7-7	15	TRBD1	-	TRBJ2-2	CASSNGDRNTGELFF	TGTGCCAGCAGCAATGGGGACAGGAACACCGGGGAGCTGTTTTTT
TRBV4-2	14	-	few	TRBJ2-7	CASSQDEASYEQYF	TGTGCCAGCAGCCAAGATGAGGCCTCCTACGAGCAGTACTTC
TRBV5-1	17	TRBD1	-	TRBJ2-3	CASSLAPGQGATDTQYF	TGCGCCAGCAGCTTGGCGCCGGGACAGGGGGCAACAGATACGCAGTATTTT
TRBV4-1	15	TRBD2	-	TRBJ2-1	CASSPSGRAYNEQFF	TGCGCCAGCAGCCCAAGCGGGAGGGCCTACAATGAGCAGTTCTTC
TRBV27	14	-	-	TRBJ1-5	CASSFSGGNQPQHF	TGTGCCAGCAGTTTCTCGGGTGGCAATCAGCCCCAGCATTTT
TRBV7-9	13	-	-	TRBJ2-7	CASSLPASYEQYF	TGTGCCAGCAGCTTACCAGCGTCCTACGAGCAGTACTTC
TRBV27	15	-	few	TRBJ1-2	CASSLARGKDYGYTF	TGTGCCAGCAGTTTAGCCAGGGGAAAGGACTATGGCTACACCTTC
TRBV5-1	16	TRBD1	-	TRBJ2-1	CASSKRPRGINNEQFF	TGCGCCAGCAGCAAGCGGCCCAGGGGGATAAACAATGAGCAGTTCTTC
TRBV30	14	TRBD1	-	TRBJ1-3	CAWSDRGRRNTIYF	TGTGCCTGGAGCGACAGGGGCAGGAGAAACACCATATATTTT
TRBV28	16	TRBD2	few	TRBJ2-7	CASRPERGQEFHEQYF	TGTGCCAGCAGACCCGAGCGGGGCCAGGAATTCCACGAGCAGTACTTC
TRBV5-1	14	-	-	TRBJ2-5	CASSYGLNQETQYF	TGCGCCAGCAGCTACGGACTAAACCAAGAGACCCAGTACTTC
TRBV30	15	-	-	TRBJ1-1	CAWSMRVWYNTEAFF	TGTGCCTGGAGTATGAGGGTTTGGTATAACACTGAAGCTTTCTTT
TRBV6-6	13	-	-	TRBJ2-2	CASRQTNTGELFF	TGTGCCAGCCGACAGACGAACACCGGGGAGCTGTTTTTT
TRBV28	19	-	-	TRBJ2-1	CASSLNLGIAASFYNEQFF	TGTGCCAGCAGTTTGAATCTTGGGATAGCGGCATCCTTTTACAATGAGCAGTTCTTC
TRBV30	14	-	-	TRBJ1-4	CAWRISPTNEKLFF	TGTGCCTGGAGAATAAGCCCAACTAATGAAAAACTGTTTTTT
TRBV19	14	-	-	TRBJ1-2	CASSWASGFYGYTF	TGTGCCAGTAGTTGGGCCTCAGGATTTTATGGCTACACCTTC
TRBV10-3	15	TRBD1	-	TRBJ1-4	CAISPGDRENEKLFF	TGTGCCATCAGCCCCGGGGACAGAGAGAATGAAAAACTGTTTTTT
TRBV2	14	TRBD1	-	TRBJ2-3	CASSVVTGPDTQYF	TGTGCCAGCAGTGTAGTGACAGGGCCAGATACGCAGTATTTT
TRBV6-5	15	-	-	TRBJ1-1	CASSPRSDSNTEAFF	TGTGCCAGCAGCCCTCGGTCGGACTCGAACACTGAAGCTTTCTTT
TRBV7-9	15	TRBD1	-	TRBJ1-5	CASSPAGTANQPQHF	TGTGCCAGCAGCCCGGCCGGGACAGCCAATCAGCCCCAGCATTTT
TRBV7-6	17	TRBD2	few	TRBJ2-3	CASSPTPGTSGTDTQYF	TGTGCCAGCAGCCCAACACCCGGGACTAGCGGGACAGATACGCAGTATTTT
TRBV6-5	15	TRBD2	-	TRBJ2-2	CASSPRTSGTGELFF	TGTGCCAGCAGTCCCCGGACTAGTGGAACCGGGGAGCTGTTTTTT
TRBV19	15	-	-	TRBJ1-2	CASSIGSGRTYGYTF	TGTGCCAGTAGTATAGGGTCAGGGAGGACCTATGGCTACACCTTC